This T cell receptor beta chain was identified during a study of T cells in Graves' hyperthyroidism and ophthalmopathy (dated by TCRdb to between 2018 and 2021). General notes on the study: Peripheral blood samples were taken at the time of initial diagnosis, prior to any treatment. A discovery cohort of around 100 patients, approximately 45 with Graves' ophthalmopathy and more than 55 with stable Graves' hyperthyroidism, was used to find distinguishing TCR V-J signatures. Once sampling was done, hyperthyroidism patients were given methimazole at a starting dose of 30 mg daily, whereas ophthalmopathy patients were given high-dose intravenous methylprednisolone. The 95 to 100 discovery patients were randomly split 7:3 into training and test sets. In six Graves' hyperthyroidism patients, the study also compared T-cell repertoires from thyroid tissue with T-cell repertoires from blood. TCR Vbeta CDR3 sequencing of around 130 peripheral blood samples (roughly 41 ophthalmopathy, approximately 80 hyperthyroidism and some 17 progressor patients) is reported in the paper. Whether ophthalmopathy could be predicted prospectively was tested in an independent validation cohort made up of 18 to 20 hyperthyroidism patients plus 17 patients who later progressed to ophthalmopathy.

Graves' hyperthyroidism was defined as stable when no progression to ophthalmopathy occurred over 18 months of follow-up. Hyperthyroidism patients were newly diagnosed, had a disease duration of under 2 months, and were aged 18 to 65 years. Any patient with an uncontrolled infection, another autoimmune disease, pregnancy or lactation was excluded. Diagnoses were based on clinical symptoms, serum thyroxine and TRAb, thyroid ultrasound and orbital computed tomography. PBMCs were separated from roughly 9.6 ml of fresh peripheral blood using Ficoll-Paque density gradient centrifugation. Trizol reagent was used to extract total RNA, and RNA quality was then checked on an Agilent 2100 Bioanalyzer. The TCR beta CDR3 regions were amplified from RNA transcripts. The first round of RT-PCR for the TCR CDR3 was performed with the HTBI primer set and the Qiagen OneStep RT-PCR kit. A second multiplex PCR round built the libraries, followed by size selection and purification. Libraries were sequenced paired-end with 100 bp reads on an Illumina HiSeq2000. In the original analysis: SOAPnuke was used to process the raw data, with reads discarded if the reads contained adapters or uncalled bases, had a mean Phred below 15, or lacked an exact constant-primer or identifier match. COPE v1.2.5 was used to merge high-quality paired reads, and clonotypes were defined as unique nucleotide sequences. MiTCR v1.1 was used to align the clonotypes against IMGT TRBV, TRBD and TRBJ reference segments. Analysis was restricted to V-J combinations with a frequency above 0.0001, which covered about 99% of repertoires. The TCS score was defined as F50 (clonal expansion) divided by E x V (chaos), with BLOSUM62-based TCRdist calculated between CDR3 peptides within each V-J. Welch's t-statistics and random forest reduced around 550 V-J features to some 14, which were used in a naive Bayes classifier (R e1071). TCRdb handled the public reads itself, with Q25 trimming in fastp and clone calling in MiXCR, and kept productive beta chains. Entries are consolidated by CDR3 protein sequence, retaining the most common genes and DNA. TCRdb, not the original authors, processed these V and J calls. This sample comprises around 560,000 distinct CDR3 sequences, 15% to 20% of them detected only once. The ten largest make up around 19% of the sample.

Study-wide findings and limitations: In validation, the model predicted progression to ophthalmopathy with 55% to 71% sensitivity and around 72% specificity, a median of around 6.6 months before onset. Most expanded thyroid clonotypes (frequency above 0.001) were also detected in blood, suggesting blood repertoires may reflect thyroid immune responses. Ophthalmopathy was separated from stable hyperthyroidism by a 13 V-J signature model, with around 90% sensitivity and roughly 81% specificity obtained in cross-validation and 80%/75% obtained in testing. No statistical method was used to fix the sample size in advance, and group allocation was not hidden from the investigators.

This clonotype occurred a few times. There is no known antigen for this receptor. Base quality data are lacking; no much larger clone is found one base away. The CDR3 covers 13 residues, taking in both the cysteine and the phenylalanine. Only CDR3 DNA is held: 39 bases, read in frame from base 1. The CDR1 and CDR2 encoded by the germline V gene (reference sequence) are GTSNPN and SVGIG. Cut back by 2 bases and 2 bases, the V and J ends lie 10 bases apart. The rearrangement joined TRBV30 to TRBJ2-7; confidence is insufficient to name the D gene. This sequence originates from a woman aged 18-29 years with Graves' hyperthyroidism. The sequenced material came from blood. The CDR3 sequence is CAWSMAAAYEQYF. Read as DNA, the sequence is TGTGCCTGGAGTATGGCGGCTGCCTACGAGCAGTACTTC.